The 3 T cell receptor beta chains reported below all come from one sample, sequenced in a study of blood T cells in healthy people across ages (dated by TCRdb to the mid-2010s). The library was generated by 5' RACE. TCRdb lists the instrument as Illumina HiSeq 2500. A second PCR of about 7 to 12 cycles was run with a J-beta primer mix and a sample-barcoded 5' primer. The public reads were quality trimmed at Q25 with fastp and then assembled into clones with MiXCR by TCRdb, keeping productive beta chains. Identical CDR3 proteins give one entry, which carries the most common genes and DNA. Across this sample there are more than 600,000 distinct CDR3 sequences, with roughly 25% seen only once. The ten largest account for 9.4% of the sample. These sequences were also reported in another study, on T cells of mothers and their children.

The source material was blood. The receptors were sampled from a boy younger than 18 in good health.

V is TRBV12-5 and J is TRBJ1-3; 7 nucleotides agree with TRBD1. CDR1 and CDR2 (germline): LGHNT, FRNRAP. V trimming: 3 bases; J trimming: 0 bases; junction bases outside the gene matches: 5. The CDR3 spans 16 residues. The CDR3 DNA reads as TGTGCTAGTGGTTTCCAGGGACAGTCCTCTGGAAACACCATATATTTT. Its translation is CASGFQGQSSGNTIYF.

The J gene is TRBJ2-1, the V gene TRBV29-1; D perhaps matches TRBD1 (5 bases). This CDR3 spans 14 amino acids. V was shortened by 0 bases and J by 6 bases, with 12 bases between the two germline ends. Germline CDR1 is SQVTM and CDR2 is ANQGSEA. The CDR3 loop is CSVEDHQGSNEQFF. The CDR3 nucleotides are TGCAGCGTTGAAGATCATCAGGGTTCCAATGAGCAGTTCTTC.

The J gene is TRBJ2-1, the V gene TRBV29-1; 7 bases align to TRBD1. The length of the CDR3 is 13 residues. With 8 bases clipped from V and 6 bases from J, the junction kept 10 bases outside the gene matches. Germline lookup yields CDR1 SQVTM and CDR2 ANQGSEA. CDR3 protein: CSFTRGTANEQFF. Here the CDR3 DNA reads TGCAGCTTCACTCGTGGGACAGCCAATGAGCAGTTCTTC.